The T cell receptor beta chain under discussion was sequenced for a study of cytomegalovirus exposure and HLA in healthy donors. Study at large: An earlier analysis found 110 million or so unique TCR beta sequences from around 180 million T cells. Study results and limitations: DRB1 had the most TCR associations and HLA-C the fewest, a later analysis found, with rates varying by HLA locus. Analysis was carried out at a later point, and it linked a missense DCLRE1C variant to TCR beta V- and J-gene trimming. In a later analysis, specific HLA alleles were associated with some 16,000 TCR beta sequences at a 0.05 false discovery rate.

PCR used 60 Vbeta primers and 13 Jbeta primers. Sequencing used immunoSEQ multiplex PCR; TCRdb keeps in-frame clones, though not all of them. The sample records roughly 120,000 clones, around 78% being singletons. Worth noting for this clone: The antigen is not known.

The sequence came from a man aged 35 to 55 in good health and CMV-seronegative. What was sequenced was PBMCs.

CDR3 DNA: TGTGCCAGCAGTTACAGGGGGATGCAAGAGACCCAGTACTTC. Encoded protein: CASSYRGMQETQYF. V is TRBV6-6 and J is TRBJ2-5; tentative D call: TRBD1 (6 bases). The CDR3 has 14 residues. The V end lost 2 bases, the J end lost 2 bases, and 9 bases lay between the germline ends. Germline V CDR1 and CDR2: MNHNY, SVGAGI (reference sequence).